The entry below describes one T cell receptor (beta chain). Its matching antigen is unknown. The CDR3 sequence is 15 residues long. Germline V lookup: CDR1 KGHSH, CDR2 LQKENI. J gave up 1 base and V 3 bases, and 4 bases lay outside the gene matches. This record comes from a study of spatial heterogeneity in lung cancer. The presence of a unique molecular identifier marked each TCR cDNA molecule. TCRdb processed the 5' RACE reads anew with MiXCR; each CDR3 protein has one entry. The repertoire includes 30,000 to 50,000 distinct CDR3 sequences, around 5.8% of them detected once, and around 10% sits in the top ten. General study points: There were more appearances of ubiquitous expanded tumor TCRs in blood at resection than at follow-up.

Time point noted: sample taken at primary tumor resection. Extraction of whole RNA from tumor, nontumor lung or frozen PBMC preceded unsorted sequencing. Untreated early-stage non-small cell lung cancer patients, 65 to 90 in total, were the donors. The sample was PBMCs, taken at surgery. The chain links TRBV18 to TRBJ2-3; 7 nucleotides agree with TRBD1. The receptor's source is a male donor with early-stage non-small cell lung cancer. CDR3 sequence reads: CASSPTGYGTDTQYF. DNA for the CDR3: TGTGCCAGCTCACCGACAGGGTACGGCACAGATACGCAGTATTTT.